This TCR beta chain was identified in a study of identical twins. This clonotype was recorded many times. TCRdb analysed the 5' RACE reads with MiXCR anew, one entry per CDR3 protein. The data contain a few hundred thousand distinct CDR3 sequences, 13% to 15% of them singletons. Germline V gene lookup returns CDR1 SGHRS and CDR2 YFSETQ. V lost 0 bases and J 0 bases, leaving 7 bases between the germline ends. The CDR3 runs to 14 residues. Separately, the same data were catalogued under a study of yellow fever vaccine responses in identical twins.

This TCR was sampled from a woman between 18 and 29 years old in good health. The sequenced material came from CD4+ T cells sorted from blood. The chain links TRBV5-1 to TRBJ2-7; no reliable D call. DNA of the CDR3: TGCGCCAGCAGCTTGGGTGACGGCTCCTACGAGCAGTACTTC. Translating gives CASSLGDGSYEQYF. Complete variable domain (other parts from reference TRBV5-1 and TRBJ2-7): KAGVTQTPRYLIKTRGQQVTLSCSPISGHRSVSWYQQTPGQGLQFLFEYFSETQRNKGNFPGRFSGRQFSNSRSEMNVSTLELGDSALYLCASSLGDGSYEQYFGPGTRLTVT.